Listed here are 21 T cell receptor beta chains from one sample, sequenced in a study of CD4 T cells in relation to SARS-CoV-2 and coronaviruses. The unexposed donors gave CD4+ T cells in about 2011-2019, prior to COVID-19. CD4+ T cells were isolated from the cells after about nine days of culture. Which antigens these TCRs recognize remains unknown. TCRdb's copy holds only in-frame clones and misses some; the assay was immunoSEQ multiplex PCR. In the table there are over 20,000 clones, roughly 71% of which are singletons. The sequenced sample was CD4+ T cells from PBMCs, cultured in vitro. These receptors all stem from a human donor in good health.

This chain's CDR3 is CASSSLAGVATQYF. CDR3 nucleotide sequence: TGTGCCAGCAGCTCCCTAGCGGGGGTGGCTACGCAGTATTTT. This sequence joins TRBV11-3 and TRBJ2-3; 10 bases align to TRBD2. The CDR3 totals 14 residues. The V segment lost 4 bases and the J segment 8 bases; nucleotides outside the gene matches: 6. Germline V lookup: CDR1 SGHNT, CDR2 YENEEA. Full variable domain (remainder filled in from reference TRBV11-3 and TRBJ2-3): EAGVVQSPRYKIIEKKQPVAFWCNPISGHNTLYWYLQNLGQGPELLIRYENEEAVDDSQLPKDRFSAERLKGVDSTLKIQPAELGDSAVYLCASSSLAGVATQYFGPGTRLTVL.

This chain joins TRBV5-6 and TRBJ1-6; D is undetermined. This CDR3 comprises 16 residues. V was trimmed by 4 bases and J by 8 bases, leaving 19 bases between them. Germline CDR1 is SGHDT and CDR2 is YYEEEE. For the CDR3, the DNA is TGTGCCAGCAGCCCCTATAATGCGGCCTTCGATTCACCCCTCCACTTT. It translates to CASSPYNAAFDSPLHF.

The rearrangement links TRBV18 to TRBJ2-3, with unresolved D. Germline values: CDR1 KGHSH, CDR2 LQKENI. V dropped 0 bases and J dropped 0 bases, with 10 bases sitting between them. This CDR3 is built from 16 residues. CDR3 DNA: TGTGCCAGCTCACCACCGTACCCTCTTAGCACAGATACGCAGTATTTT. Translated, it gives CASSPPYPLSTDTQYF.

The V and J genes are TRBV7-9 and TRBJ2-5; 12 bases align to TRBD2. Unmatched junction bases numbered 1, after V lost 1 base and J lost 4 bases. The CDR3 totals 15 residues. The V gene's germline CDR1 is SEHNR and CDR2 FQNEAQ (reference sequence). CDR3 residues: CASSLGLAGVETQYF. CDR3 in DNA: TGTGCCAGCAGCTTAGGACTAGCGGGAGTAGAGACCCAGTACTTC.

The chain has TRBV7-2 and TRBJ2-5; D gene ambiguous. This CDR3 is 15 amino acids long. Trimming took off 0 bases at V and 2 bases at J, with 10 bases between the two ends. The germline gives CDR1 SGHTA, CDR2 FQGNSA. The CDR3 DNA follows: TGTGCCAGCAGCTTAGCTCGCCGGCTGCAAGAGACCCAGTACTTC. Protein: CASSLARRLQETQYF.

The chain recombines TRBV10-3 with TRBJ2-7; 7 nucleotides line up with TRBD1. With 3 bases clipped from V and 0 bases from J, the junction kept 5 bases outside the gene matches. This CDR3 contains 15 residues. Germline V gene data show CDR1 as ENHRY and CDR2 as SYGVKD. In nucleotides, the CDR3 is TGTGCCATCAGTGAAAGGGGGCAAGTCTCCTACGAGCAGTACTTC. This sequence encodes CAISERGQVSYEQYF.

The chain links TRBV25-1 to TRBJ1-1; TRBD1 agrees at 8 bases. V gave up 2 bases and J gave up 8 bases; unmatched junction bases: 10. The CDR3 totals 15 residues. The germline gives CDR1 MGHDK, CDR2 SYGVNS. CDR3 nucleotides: TGTGCCAGCAGTGAACAGGGGCAGGGGGCTACCGAAGCTTTCTTT. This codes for CASSEQGQGATEAFF.

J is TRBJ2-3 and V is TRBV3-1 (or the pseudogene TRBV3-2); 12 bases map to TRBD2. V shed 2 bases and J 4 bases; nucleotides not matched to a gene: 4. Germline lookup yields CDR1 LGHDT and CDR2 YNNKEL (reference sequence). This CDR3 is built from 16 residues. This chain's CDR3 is CASSQTSGGHADTQYF. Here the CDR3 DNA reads TGTGCCAGCAGCCAAACTAGCGGGGGGCATGCAGATACGCAGTATTTT.

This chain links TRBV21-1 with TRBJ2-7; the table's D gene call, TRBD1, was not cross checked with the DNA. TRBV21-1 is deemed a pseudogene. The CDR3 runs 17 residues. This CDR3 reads CASSKEDRDRPLYEQYF. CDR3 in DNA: TGTGCCAGCAGCAAAGAGGACAGGGACAGGCCCCTCTACGAGCAGTACTTC.

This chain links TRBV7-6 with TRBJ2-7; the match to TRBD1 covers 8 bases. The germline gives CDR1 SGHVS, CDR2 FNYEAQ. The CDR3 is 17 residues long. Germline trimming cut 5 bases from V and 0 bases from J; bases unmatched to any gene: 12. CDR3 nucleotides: TGTGCCAGCAGCCCCCGGACCGGGACAGGCAGCTCCTACGAGCAGTACTTC. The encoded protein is CASSPRTGTGSSYEQYF.

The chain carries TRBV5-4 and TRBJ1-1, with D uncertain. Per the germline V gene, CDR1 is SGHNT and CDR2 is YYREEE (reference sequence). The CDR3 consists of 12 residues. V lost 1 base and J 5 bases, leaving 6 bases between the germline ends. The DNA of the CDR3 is TGTGCCAGCAGCTTGACCGGGACTGAAGCTTTCTTT. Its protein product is CASSLTGTEAFF.

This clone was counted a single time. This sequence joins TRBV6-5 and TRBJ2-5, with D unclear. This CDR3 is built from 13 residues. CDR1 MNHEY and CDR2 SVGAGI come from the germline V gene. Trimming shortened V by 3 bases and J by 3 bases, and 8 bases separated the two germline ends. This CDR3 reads CASSYDNKETQYF. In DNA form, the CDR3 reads TGTGCCAGCAGTTATGACAACAAAGAGACCCAGTACTTC.

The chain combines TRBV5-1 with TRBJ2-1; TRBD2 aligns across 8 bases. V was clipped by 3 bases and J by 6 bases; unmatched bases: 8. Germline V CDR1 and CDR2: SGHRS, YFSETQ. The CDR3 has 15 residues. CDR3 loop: CASSSGVGGANEQFF. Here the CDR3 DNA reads TGCGCCAGCAGCTCTGGGGTCGGGGGGGCCAATGAGCAGTTCTTC.

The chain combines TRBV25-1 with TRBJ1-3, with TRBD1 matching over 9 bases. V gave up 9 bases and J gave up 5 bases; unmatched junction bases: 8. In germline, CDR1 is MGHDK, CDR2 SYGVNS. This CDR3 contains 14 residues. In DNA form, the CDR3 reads TGTGCCAGTACGACAGGGGGGAGAAGAAACACCATATATTTT. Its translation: CASTTGGRRNTIYF.

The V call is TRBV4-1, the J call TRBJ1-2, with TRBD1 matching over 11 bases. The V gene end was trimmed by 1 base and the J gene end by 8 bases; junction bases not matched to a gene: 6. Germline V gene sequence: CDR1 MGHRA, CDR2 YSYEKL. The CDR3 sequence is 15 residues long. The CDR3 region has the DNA TGCGCCAGCAGCCAAGTCGGGACAGGGGGAGGCGGCTACACCTTC. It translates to CASSQVGTGGGGYTF.

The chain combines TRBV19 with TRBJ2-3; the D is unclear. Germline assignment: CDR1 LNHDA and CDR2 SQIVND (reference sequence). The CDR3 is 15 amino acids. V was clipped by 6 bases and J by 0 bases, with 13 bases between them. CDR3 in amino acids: CASSPPGPSTDTQYF. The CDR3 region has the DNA TGTGCCAGTAGCCCCCCCGGGCCCAGCACAGATACGCAGTATTTT.

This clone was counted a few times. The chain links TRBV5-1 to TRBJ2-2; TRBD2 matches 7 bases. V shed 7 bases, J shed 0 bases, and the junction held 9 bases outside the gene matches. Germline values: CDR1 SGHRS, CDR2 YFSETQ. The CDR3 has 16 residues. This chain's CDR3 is CASSLFRGANTGELFF. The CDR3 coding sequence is TGCGCCAGCTCGCTTTTTCGGGGGGCGAACACCGGGGAGCTGTTTTTT.

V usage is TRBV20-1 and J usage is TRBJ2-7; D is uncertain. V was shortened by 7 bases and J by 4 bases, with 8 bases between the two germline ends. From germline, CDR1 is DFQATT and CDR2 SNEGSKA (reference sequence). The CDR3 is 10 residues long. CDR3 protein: CSDRSYEQYF. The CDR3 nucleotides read TGCAGTGACAGAAGTTACGAGCAGTACTTC.

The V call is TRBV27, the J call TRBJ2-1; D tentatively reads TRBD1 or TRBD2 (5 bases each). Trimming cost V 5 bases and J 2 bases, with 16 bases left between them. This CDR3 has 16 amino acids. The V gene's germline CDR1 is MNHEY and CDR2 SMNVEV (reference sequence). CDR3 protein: CASSRDGLPTYNEQFF. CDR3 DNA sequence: TGTGCCAGCAGTCGGGACGGGCTACCTACCTACAATGAGCAGTTCTTC.

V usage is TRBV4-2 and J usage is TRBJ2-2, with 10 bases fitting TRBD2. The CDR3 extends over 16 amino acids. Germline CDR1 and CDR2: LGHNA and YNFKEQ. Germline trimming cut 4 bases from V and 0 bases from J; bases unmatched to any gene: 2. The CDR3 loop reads CASSLAGGSNTGELFF. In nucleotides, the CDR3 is TGTGCCAGCAGCCTAGCGGGAGGATCGAACACCGGGGAGCTGTTTTTT.

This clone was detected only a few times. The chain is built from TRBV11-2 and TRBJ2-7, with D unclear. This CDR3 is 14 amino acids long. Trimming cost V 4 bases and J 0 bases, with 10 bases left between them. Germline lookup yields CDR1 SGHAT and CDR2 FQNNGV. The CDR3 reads CASSSGFSSYEQYF. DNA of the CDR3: TGTGCCAGCAGCTCGGGTTTCAGCTCCTACGAGCAGTACTTC. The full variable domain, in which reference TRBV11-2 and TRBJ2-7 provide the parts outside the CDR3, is EAGVAQSPRYKIIEKRQSVAFWCNPISGHATLYWYQQILGQGPKLLIQFQNNGVVDDSQLPKDRFSAERLKGVDSTLKIQPAKLEDSAVYLCASSSGFSSYEQYFGPGTRLTVT.